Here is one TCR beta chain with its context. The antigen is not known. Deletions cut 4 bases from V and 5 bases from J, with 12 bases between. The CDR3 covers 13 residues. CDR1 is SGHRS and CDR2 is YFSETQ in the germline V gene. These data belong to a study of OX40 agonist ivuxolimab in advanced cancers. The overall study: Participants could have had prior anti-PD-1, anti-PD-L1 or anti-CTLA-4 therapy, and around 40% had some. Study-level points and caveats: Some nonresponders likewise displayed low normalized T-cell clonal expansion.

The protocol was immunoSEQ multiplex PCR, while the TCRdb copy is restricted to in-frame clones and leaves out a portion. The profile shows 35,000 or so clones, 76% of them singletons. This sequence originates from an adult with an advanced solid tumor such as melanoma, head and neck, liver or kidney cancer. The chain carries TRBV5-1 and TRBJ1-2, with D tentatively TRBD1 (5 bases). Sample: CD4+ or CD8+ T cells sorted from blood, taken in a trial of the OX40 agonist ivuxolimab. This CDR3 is CASSPVGDYGYTF. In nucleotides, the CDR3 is TGCGCCAGCAGCCCAGTGGGGGATTATGGCTACACCTTC.